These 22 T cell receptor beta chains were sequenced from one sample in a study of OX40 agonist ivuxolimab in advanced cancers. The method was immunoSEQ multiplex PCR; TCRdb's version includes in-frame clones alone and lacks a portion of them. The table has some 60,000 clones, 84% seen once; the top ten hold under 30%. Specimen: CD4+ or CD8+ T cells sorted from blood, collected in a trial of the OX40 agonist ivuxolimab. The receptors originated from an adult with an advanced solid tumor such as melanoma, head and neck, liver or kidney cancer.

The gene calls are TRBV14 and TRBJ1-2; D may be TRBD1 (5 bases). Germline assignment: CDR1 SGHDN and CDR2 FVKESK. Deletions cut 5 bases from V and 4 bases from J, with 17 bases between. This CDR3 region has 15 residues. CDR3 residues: CASSVRDPTGYGYTF. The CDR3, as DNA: TGTGCCAGCAGCGTTCGGGACCCAACGGGCTATGGCTACACCTTC.

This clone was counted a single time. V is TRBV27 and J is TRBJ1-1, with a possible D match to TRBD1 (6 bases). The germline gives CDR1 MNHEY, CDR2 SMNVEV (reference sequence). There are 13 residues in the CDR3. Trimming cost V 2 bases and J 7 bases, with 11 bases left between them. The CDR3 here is CASSLRGSGEAFF. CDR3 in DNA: TGTGCCAGCAGTTTAAGGGGGTCGGGTGAAGCTTTCTTT.

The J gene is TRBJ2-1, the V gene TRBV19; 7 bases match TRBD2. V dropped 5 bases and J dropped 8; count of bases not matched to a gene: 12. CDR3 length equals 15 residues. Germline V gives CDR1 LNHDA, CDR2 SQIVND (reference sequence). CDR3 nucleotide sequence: TGTGCCAGTAGTTTGTGGGAGGGCCGGGGAGATGAGCAGTTCTTC. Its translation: CASSLWEGRGDEQFF.

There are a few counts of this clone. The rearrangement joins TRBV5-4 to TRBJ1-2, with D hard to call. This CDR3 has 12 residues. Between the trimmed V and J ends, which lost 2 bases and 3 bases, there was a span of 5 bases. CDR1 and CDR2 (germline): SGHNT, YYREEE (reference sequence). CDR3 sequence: CASSFSDYGYTF. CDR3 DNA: TGTGCCAGCAGCTTTTCAGACTATGGCTACACCTTC.

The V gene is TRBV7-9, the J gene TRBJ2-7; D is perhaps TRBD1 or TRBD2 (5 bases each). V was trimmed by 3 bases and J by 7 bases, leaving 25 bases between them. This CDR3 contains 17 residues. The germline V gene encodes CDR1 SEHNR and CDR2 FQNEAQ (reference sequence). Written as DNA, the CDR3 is TGTGCCAGCAGCTTTTCCTTCGGGTTGATAGAGGGGCAGGAGCAGTACTTC. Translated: CASSFSFGLIEGQEQYF.

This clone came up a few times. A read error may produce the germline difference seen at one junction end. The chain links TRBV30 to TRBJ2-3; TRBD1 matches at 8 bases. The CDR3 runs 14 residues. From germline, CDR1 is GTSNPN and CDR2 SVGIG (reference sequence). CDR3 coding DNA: TGTGCCTGGGCGTCTGGCGCGGGGACAGGTACGCAGTATTTT. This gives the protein CAWASGAGTGTQYF.

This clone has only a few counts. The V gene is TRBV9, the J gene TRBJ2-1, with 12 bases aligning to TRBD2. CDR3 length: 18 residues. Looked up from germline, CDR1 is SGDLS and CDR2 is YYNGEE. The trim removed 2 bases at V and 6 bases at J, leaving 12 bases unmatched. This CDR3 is CASSVSFTGTSGLNEQFF. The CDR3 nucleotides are TGTGCCAGCAGCGTTAGTTTTACGGGGACTAGCGGGCTCAATGAGCAGTTCTTC.

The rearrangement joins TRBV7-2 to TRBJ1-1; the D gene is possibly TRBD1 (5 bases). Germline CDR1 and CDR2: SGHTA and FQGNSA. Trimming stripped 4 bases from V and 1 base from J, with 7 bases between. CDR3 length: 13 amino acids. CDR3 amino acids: CASSSQGNTEAFF. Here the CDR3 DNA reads TGTGCCAGCAGCTCCCAGGGGAACACTGAAGCTTTCTTT. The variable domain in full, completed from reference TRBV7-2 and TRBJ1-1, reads GAGVSQSPSNKVTEKGKDVELRCDPISGHTALYWYRQSLGQGLEFLIYFQGNSAPDKSGLPSDRFSAERTGGSVSTLTIQRTQQEDSAVYLCASSSQGNTEAFFGQGTRLTVV.

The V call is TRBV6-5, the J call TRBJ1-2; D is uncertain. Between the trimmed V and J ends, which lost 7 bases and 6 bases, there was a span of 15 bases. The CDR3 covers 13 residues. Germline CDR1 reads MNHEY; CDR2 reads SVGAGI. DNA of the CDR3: TGTGCCAGCACACGAAGCCCATGGGATGGCTACACCTTC. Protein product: CASTRSPWDGYTF.

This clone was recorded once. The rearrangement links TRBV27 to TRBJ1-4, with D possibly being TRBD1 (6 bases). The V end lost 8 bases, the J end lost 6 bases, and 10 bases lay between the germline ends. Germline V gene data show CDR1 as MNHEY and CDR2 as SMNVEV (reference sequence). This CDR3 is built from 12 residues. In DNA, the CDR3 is TGTGCCAGCTCAGGGGTAGATGAAAAACTGTTTTTT. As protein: CASSGVDEKLFF.

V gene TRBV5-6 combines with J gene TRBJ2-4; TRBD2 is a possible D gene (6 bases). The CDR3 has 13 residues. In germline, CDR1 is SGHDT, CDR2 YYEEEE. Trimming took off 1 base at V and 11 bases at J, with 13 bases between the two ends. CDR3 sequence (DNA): TGTGCCAGCAGCTTGAGGCAGGGAGGAGTTCAGTACTTC. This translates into CASSLRQGGVQYF.

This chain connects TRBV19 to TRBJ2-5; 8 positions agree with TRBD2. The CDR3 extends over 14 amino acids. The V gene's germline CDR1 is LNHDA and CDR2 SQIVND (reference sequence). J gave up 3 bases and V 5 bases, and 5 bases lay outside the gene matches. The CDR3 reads CASSLGLEEETQYF. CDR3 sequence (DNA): TGTGCCAGTAGTTTGGGACTAGAAGAAGAGACCCAGTACTTC.

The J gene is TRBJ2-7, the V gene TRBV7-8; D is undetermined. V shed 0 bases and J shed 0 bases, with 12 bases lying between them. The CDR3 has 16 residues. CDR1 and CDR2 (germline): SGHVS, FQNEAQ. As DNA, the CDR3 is TGTGCCAGCAGCTTAGCAGTGCAGTCAAGCTCCTACGAGCAGTACTTC. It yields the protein CASSLAVQSSSYEQYF.

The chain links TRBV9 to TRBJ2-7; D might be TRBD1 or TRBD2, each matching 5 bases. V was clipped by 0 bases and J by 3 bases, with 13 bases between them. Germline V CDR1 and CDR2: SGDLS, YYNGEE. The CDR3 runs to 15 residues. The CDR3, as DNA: TGTGCCAGCAGCGTAGATCCCCTTGGGGGCTACGAGCAGTACTTC. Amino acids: CASSVDPLGGYEQYF.

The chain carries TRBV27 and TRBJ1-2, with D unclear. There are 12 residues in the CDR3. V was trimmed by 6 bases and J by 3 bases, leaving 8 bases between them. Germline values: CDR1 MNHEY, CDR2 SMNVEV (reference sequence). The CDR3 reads CASRAEDYGYTF. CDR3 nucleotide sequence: TGTGCCAGCAGGGCCGAGGACTATGGCTACACCTTC.

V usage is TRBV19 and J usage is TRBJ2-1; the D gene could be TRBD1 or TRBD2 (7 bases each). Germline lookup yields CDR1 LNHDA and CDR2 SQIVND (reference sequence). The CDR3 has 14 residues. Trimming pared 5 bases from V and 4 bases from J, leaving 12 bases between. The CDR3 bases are TGTGCCAGTAGTCAGGGGGGAGGGTACAATGAGCAGTTCTTC. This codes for CASSQGGGYNEQFF.

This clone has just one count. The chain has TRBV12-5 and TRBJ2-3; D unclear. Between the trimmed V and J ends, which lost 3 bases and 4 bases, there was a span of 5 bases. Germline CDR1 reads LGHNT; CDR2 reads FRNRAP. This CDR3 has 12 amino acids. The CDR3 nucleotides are TGTGCTAGTGGTTTTCTCGCAGATACGCAGTATTTT. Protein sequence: CASGFLADTQYF.

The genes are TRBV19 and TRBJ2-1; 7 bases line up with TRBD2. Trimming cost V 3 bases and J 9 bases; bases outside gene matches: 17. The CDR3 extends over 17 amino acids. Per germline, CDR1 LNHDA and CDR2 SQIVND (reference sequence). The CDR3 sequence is CASSIPSPAGLAGEQFF. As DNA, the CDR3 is TGTGCCAGTAGTATCCCATCCCCAGCGGGGCTTGCAGGTGAGCAGTTCTTC.

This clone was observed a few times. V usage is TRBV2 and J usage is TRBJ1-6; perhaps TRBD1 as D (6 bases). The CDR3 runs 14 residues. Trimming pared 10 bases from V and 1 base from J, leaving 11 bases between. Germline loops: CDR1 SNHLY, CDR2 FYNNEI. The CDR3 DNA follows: TGTGCCATACAGGGTGGATCCTATAATTCACCCCTCCACTTT. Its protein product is CAIQGGSYNSPLHF.

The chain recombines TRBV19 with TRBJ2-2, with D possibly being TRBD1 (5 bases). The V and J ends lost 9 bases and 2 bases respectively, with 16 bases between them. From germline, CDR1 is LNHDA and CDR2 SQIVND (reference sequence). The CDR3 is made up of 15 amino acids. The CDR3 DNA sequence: TGTGCCAGCGAGTTAGGGGTTTCTAACACCGGGGAGCTGTTTTTT. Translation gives CASELGVSNTGELFF.

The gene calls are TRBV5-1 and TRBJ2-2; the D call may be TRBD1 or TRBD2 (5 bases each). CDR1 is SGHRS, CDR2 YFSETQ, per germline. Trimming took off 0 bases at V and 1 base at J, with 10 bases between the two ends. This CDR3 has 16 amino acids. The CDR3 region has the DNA TGCGCCAGCAGCTTGGGGTCAGGGAGGAACACCGGGGAGCTGTTTTTT. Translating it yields CASSLGSGRNTGELFF.

The CDR3 is CSVEEGQGYSYEQYF. The CDR3 bases are TGCAGCGTTGAAGAAGGTCAGGGCTACTCCTACGAGCAGTACTTC. The V gene is TRBV29-1, the J gene TRBJ2-7; tentative D call: TRBD1 (5 bases). This CDR3 contains 15 residues. CDR1 is SQVTM and CDR2 is ANQGSEA in the germline V gene. V was clipped by 0 bases and J by 0 bases, with 12 bases between them.